The rows below give T cell receptor beta chains drawn from one sample of a study of blood T cell repertoires in COVID-19. The data were produced by immunoSEQ multiplex PCR, yet TCRdb's version contains in-frame clones alone and is incomplete. The repertoire includes 200,000 to 300,000 clones, just under 85% of them detected once, and 1.5% to 2% sits in the top ten. Material for sequencing was peripheral blood. The receptor set was obtained from a woman over 75 with acute or convalescent COVID-19. Each CDR3 is given with its conserved first and last residue. The D gene is left open where the match is weak. The size field is filled for only some rows; it gives once, few, many or a size class.

D gene,V gene,J gene,clone size,CDR3 DNA,CDR3 protein
NA,TRBV19,TRBJ1-3,NA,TGTGCCAGTAGTGCGGCCAGTAGAAACACCATATATTTT,CASSAASRNTIYF
TRBD1,TRBV5-1,TRBJ1-1,NA,TGCGCCAGCAGCGCGGGGACAGTAAAGAGCGACACTGAAGCTTTCTTT,CASSAGTVKSDTEAFF
NA,TRBV27,TRBJ1-5,NA,TGTGCCAGCAGCCTAGGCAGCAGCTCACAGCCCCAGCATTTT,CASSLGSSSQPQHF
NA,TRBV7-9,TRBJ2-2,few,TGTGCCAGCAACAGCCGGACAACGGCGAACACCGGGGAGCTGTTTTTT,CASNSRTTANTGELFF
NA,TRBV7-3,TRBJ2-3,NA,TGTGCCAGCAGCTTAACCGGAGTGGATACGCAGTATTTT,CASSLTGVDTQYF
TRBD2,TRBV11-2,TRBJ2-1,NA,TGTGCCAGCAGCTCCATCGGATCGGTAGCGGGGTACAATGAGCAGTTCTTC,CASSSIGSVAGYNEQFF
NA,TRBV15,TRBJ2-5,NA,TGTGCCACCAGCAGGGATCTACGAGGTGGGGAGACCCAGTACTTC,CATSRDLRGGETQYF
TRBD2,TRBV5-6,TRBJ2-5,NA,TGTGCCAGCAGCTCGGGACTAGCGGGATACGTTGAGACCCAGTACTTC,CASSSGLAGYVETQYF
TRBD2,TRBV28,TRBJ2-1,once,TGTGCCAGCAGTTCGCGGACTAGCGGGACCCCCTACAATGAGCAGTTCTTC,CASSSRTSGTPYNEQFF
NA,TRBV2,TRBJ1-1,once,TGTGCCAGCAGTGGTCCCGGGACGGGAGAGAACACTGAAGCTTTCTTT,CASSGPGTGENTEAFF
NA,TRBV7-2,TRBJ1-2,NA,TGTGCCAGCAGCCTAATGCAGGGAAACTATGGCTACACCTTC,CASSLMQGNYGYTF
TRBD1,TRBV7-9,TRBJ2-2,NA,TGTGCCAGGTCGGGACAGGCGAACACCGGGGAGCTGTTTTTT,CARSGQANTGELFF
TRBD2,TRBV5-1,TRBJ2-1,NA,TGCGCCAGCAGCAGCGGGGGGAGCTCCTACAATGAGCAGTTCTTC,CASSSGGSSYNEQFF
TRBD1,TRBV5-1,TRBJ1-2,NA,TGCGCCAGCAGCTTGGGATCCGGGACAGGGCCTTTAGGAACCTTC,CASSLGSGTGPLGTF
NA,TRBV7-2,TRBJ2-7,NA,TGTGCCAGCAGCCAACAGAGAAGCGGAGTAGAGCAGTACTTC,CASSQQRSGVEQYF
NA,TRBV3-1/TRBV3-2,TRBJ1-1,NA,TGTGCCAGCAGCCCCGCAGGGGCAGCCGTTGAAGCTTTCTTT,CASSPAGAAVEAFF
TRBD1,TRBV5-1,TRBJ1-4,NA,TGCGCCAGCAGCTTGCGAACAGGGGCAACTAATGAAAAACTGTTTTTT,CASSLRTGATNEKLFF
NA,TRBV5-4,TRBJ1-2,NA,TGTGCCAGCAGCATACCGACAGGCGGGAACTATGGCTACACCTTC,CASSIPTGGNYGYTF
TRBD1,TRBV5-1,TRBJ2-1,NA,TGCGCCAGCAGCGACCGGGACAGAGGTATCTATGAGCAGTTCTTC,CASSDRDRGIYEQFF
NA,TRBV19,TRBJ1-1,NA,TGTGCCAGTAGTATAGCGGGTACTGAAGCTTTCTTT,CASSIAGTEAFF
NA,TRBV5-6,TRBJ2-3,NA,TGTGCCAGCAGCCCACGGACGGGGAATACGCAGTATTTT,CASSPRTGNTQYF
TRBD1,TRBV24-1,TRBJ2-1,NA,TGTGCCACCAGCACCGGACAGGCAAACAATGAGCAGTTCTTC,CATSTGQANNEQFF
TRBD2,TRBV7-2,TRBJ2-5,NA,TGTGCCAGCAGCTTAGGGCTAGCGGGTTTTGAGACCCAGTACTTC,CASSLGLAGFETQYF
TRBD1,TRBV7-8,TRBJ1-1,NA,TGTGCCAGCAGCTTAAGGGGGCGTGGTACTGAAGCTTTCTTT,CASSLRGRGTEAFF
TRBD2,TRBV29-1,TRBJ2-6,NA,TGCAGCGCTAATCTAGCGGGAGGTTCTGGGGCCAACGTCCTGACTTTC,CSANLAGGSGANVLTF
TRBD1,TRBV10-3,TRBJ2-2,NA,TGTGCCGTAAAGTCCGACCAGGGGGCATTGAACACCGGGGAGCTGTTTTTT,CAVKSDQGALNTGELFF
NA,TRBV28,TRBJ1-1,NA,TGTGCCAGCAGTTTCAGGGTGGGGAACACTGAAGCTTTCTTT,CASSFRVGNTEAFF
TRBD2,TRBV5-1,TRBJ2-1,NA,TGCGCCAGCAGTCAAACTAGCGGGGGGGCCTATATGGAGCAGTTCTTC,CASSQTSGGAYMEQFF
TRBD1,TRBV6-5,TRBJ1-4,NA,TGTGCCAGCCGGACAGGGTCTAATGAAAAACTGTTTTTT,CASRTGSNEKLFF
NA,TRBV28,TRBJ1-4,many,TGTGCCAGCAGGCCTGGGCAGGGTAACGGTTTTGAAAAACTGTTTTTT,CASRPGQGNGFEKLFF
NA,TRBV6-6,TRBJ1-5,NA,TGTGCCAGCAGTCCCCACAGGGTAGGTCTGAGGCCCAATCAGCCCCAGCATTTT,CASSPHRVGLRPNQPQHF
NA,TRBV2,TRBJ2-7,NA,TGTGCCAGCGGCCGCGCGGAAGTCTCCTACGAGCAGTACTTC,CASGRAEVSYEQYF
NA,TRBV2,TRBJ2-2,few,TGTGCCAGCCGTCCGACGGGAGACACCGGGGAGCTGTTTTTT,CASRPTGDTGELFF
TRBD1,TRBV5-5,TRBJ1-6,few,TGTGCCAGCAGCTTGGACAGGGGAAGTTATTCACCCCTCCACTTT,CASSLDRGSYSPLHF
NA,TRBV5-1,TRBJ1-1,NA,TGCGCCAGCAGTCGGCCGGGAGGGAACACTGAAGCTTTCTTT,CASSRPGGNTEAFF
TRBD1,TRBV10-3,TRBJ2-7,NA,TGTGCCATCAGTGAGTCGGGGACAGTCACCTACGAGCAGTACTTC,CAISESGTVTYEQYF
NA,TRBV7-8,TRBJ1-5,NA,TGTGCCAGCAGCAACACAGAGAGCAATCAGCCCCAGCATTTT,CASSNTESNQPQHF
TRBD1,TRBV19,TRBJ1-2,NA,TGTGCCAGTAGACAGGGGGCTGGGTATGGCTACACCTTC,CASRQGAGYGYTF
TRBD1,TRBV28,TRBJ1-2,NA,TGTGCCAGCAGTTTATTACCGGGACAGGGCTATGGCTACACCTTC,CASSLLPGQGYGYTF
TRBD1,TRBV29-1,TRBJ1-2,NA,TGCAGCGTCCTGGACAGGGGCTATAACTATGGCTACACCTTC,CSVLDRGYNYGYTF
TRBD1,TRBV3-1/TRBV3-2,TRBJ1-2,NA,TGTGCCAGCAGCCAAGAAGCAGGGGGAGGCTACACCTTC,CASSQEAGGGYTF
NA,TRBV7-2,TRBJ2-7,NA,TGTGCCAGCAGCCGGGTCAAATCCTGGCCCTACGAGCAGTACTTC,CASSRVKSWPYEQYF
NA,TRBV19,TRBJ1-5,few,TGTGCCAGTAGTATGAATACGCGAGGTTTAGGCAATCAGCCCCAGCATTTT,CASSMNTRGLGNQPQHF
TRBD2,TRBV7-3,TRBJ2-1,NA,TGTGCCAGCAGTACCGGACTAGCGGGAGGCCTAAGTAACAATGAGCAGTTCTTC,CASSTGLAGGLSNNEQFF
TRBD1,TRBV19,TRBJ1-1,NA,TGTGCCAGTAGTACAGGACAGGGCGGGATAAGAAACACTGAAGCTTTCTTT,CASSTGQGGIRNTEAFF
NA,TRBV28,TRBJ2-7,NA,TGTGCCAGCAGTTCACCCTTTAGCTCCTACGAGCAGTACTTC,CASSSPFSSYEQYF
NA,TRBV19,TRBJ1-5,NA,TGTGCCAGTAGTAACTCACAGGAGCAGCCCCAGCATTTT,CASSNSQEQPQHF
NA,TRBV10-3,TRBJ1-5,once,TGTGCCATCAGTGCAGGGTTTGATCAGCCCCAGCATTTT,CAISAGFDQPQHF
TRBD2,TRBV5-1,TRBJ2-2,few,TGCGCCAGCAGCCTGGGACTAGCGAGCCCCGGGGAGCTGTTTTTT,CASSLGLASPGELFF
NA,TRBV15,TRBJ1-2,NA,TGTGCCACCAGCAGAGCGGAGCCTCGGGACTATGGCTACACCTTC,CATSRAEPRDYGYTF
TRBD1,TRBV5-6,TRBJ1-2,NA,TGTGCCAGCAGGGGACAGGGTAAACGCTACACCTTC,CASRGQGKRYTF
TRBD2,TRBV19,TRBJ2-2,NA,TGTGCCAGTAGTTCGTCTAGCGGGGGGTCCGGGGAGCTGTTTTTT,CASSSSSGGSGELFF
TRBD1,TRBV18,TRBJ2-2,NA,TGTGCCAGCTCCTCGGGACAGGCGAACACCGGGGAGCTGTTTTTT,CASSSGQANTGELFF
TRBD1,TRBV27,TRBJ1-1,few,TGTGCCAGCAGTCTCTCCGGGACAGGGGAGGGCACTGAAGCTTTCTTT,CASSLSGTGEGTEAFF
NA,TRBV7-9,TRBJ1-2,NA,TGTGCCAGCAGCCTAAACAGGGAGCCGAACTATGGCTACACCTTC,CASSLNREPNYGYTF